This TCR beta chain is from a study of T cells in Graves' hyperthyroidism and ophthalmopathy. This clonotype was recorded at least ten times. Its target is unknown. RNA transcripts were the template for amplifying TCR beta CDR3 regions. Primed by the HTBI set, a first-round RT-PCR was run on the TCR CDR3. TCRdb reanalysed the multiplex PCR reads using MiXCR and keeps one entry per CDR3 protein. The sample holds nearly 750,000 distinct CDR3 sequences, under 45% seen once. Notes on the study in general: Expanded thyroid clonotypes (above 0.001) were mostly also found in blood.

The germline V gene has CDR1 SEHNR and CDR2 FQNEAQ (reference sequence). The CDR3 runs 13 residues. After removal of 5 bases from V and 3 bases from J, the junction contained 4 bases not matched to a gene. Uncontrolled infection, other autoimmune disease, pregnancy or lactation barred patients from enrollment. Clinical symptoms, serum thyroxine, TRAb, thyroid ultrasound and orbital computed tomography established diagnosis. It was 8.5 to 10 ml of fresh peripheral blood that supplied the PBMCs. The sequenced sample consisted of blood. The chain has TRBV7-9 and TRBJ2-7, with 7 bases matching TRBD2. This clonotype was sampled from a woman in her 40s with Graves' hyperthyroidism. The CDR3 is CASSPGGVYEQYF. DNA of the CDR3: TGTGCCAGCAGCCCTGGGGGGGTCTACGAGCAGTACTTC.